The subject of this entry is one TCR beta chain. The specificity of this receptor is unknown. The cohort consisted of hundreds of healthy bone marrow donors. Cohort members were all nominally healthy when sampled, although unrecorded immune exposures were likely present. The donor tested CMV seropositive and was one of the 289 seropositive cohort members. Every donor gave a peripheral blood sample, and the peripheral blood mononuclear cells from that sample were used for TCR beta sequencing. The Qiagen DNeasy Blood Extraction Kit was used to extract genomic DNA from the blood cell samples. These data come from a study of cytomegalovirus exposure and HLA in healthy donors (TCRdb year 2017). Looking at the study overall: An earlier analysis of more than 550 of the donors reported around 280 Gb of sequence data and 95 million to 130 million unique TCR beta sequences obtained from about 180 million T cells. Class I and class II HLA loci were covered by the typing at four-digit resolution. About 300 gigabases of sequencing data and roughly 90 million unique TCR sequences were included in an early release covering about 700 HLA-typed donors. The study aimed to test whether cataloging public T cell receptors could reveal signatures of past pathogen exposure. A later analysis re-examined previously published TCR beta repertoires from around 670 donors and added high-resolution HLA genotyping to investigate patterns of TCR occurrence. Alongside the repertoire data, information on donor age, sex, ethnicity and CMV serostatus was compiled. High-throughput TCR immunosequencing, statistical association of individual TCRs with disease status, and machine learning were combined to predict cytomegalovirus infection status. A separate validation cohort of 100 to 150 different subjects was used in addition to the roughly 700-subject first cohort. The number of typed donors differed by locus: 629-630 for A, B, C, DRB1 and DQB1; approximately 520 for DQA1; 606 for DPA1; and around 450 for DPB1. The genetic ancestry cluster associated with self-reported Caucasian donors included roughly 84% of the approximately 400 genotyped donors. Among about 370 genotyped donors of the cohort, an average of approximately 200,000 unique TCR beta nucleotide sequences was sequenced per donor, of which roughly 17% were non-productive. All discovery cohort repertoires had been generated using a single sequencing platform. A later genetic analysis took genome-wide SNP genotypes for about three fifths of the roughly 700 donors and used that subset as a discovery cohort. To decide whether each TCR beta V gene segment behaved as functional or pseudogenic, an earlier analysis of some 570 of the donors relied on high-throughput TCR beta sequencing. Rather than drawing on any new phenotypic data, the later analysis identified candidate immune exposures from TCR beta sequences and the way those sequences occurred across donors. The study used immunosequencing to profile the T cell repertoires of 600 to 850 subjects and linked those repertoires to cytomegalovirus serostatus. Roughly 5 DR-DQ haplotypes were handled as single units for association and clustering, since linkage in the cohort was strong.

The library came from the immunoSEQ multiplex PCR assay. The multiplex PCR relied on a mix of 60 forward primers for TCR Vbeta segments and 13 reverse primers for TCR Jbeta segments. A multiplex PCR assay on genomic DNA amplified the CDR3 region of rearranged TCR beta genes. Amplified TCR beta libraries were sequenced as 87-base-pair reads on the Illumina HiSeq System. Per the original workflow: In a later analysis, some 80 million unique TCR beta chains were counted across the 650 to 700 repertoires, and approximately 11 million of these chains were shared by at least two donors. To remove PCR and sequencing errors, raw reads were error-corrected and collapsed into unique sequences using a nearest-neighbor algorithm that merged closely related sequences. V, D and J gene segments were assigned by aligning CDR3 sequences to IMGT reference sequences. Each retained sequence needed at least a six-nucleotide match to both a V gene segment and a J gene segment. A rearrangement counted as productive if the CDR3 had no stop codons and remained in frame with V and J, and every other rearrangement counted as non-productive. Following IMGT convention, CDR3 was defined as the stretch from the second conserved V-encoded cysteine up to the conserved J-encoded phenylalanine. Sequences without an unambiguous match to a single V gene segment were excluded from the earlier analysis of a few hundred of the donors. In an earlier analysis of a few hundred of the donors, V segments were called functional above 56.7% productive rearrangements and were called segregating when the between-donor standard deviation exceeded 5%. A statistical classification framework was developed to diagnose cytomegalovirus status using the catalog of TCR beta chain sequences. V and J gene assignment, in a later analysis, came from comparing TCR nucleotide sequences with IMGT/GENE-DB human TR gene sequences. A later analysis assigned CDR3 sequences and most-parsimonious VDJ recombination scenarios with the TCRdist pipeline. In a later analysis, each TCR beta chain was defined by its CDR3 amino acid sequence together with its V-gene family, and reads without a unique V-gene family were excluded. In a later analysis, around 650 highly shared, low-generation-probability nucleotide sequences were removed to address suspected cross-contamination and a sequencing artifact. In a later analysis, a clonal expansion index was calculated for each public chain from normalized within-repertoire ranks of inferred template counts. Generation probabilities in a later analysis came from a VDJ recombination model fitted to out-of-frame rearrangements, and those results were checked against IGoR. In a later analysis, TCR-TCR, TCR-HLA and TCR-CMV co-occurrence was scored with hypergeometric tests, and a repertoire-size bias correction was applied to TCR pairs. A later analysis estimated false discovery rates by permuting HLA or CMV assignments 20 times. In a later analysis, co-occurring TCRs were grouped with DBSCAN, and TCRdist sequence similarity was added when clustering was performed within HLA-allele-positive subsets. Repertoires with fewer than 30,000 or more than 120,000 public chains, plus five repertoires with anomalous nucleotide sharing, were excluded from co-occurrence clustering. The table comes from immuneACCESS by way of TCRdb, which keeps in-frame sequences with V and J called. Part of the clones is missing from these tables; in studies checked, under half for an unresolved V gene and the rest for unknown reasons. D and trimming come from the DNA, and the V and J calls and clone size come from that table. This sample's listing comprises around 100,000 clones. Jointly, the top ten make up around 7% of the sample.

Results the study describes overall, beyond this receptor: The study listed approximately 150 TCR beta chains as associated with cytomegalovirus. Cytomegalovirus status was reported to be diagnosed by the classifier with high specificity and sensitivity in both the original and validation cohorts. Correlated functional status among segregating V segments might be attributable to linkage disequilibrium, but an unknown experimental factor could not be ruled out. Roughly uniform sequencing depth across donors was assumed in presence/absence analyses, although this assumption may not hold. In a later genetic analysis, a missense DCLRE1C variant was associated with V-gene and J-gene trimming of TCR beta chains, and the association was replicated in an independent cohort. A later analysis found that most CMV-associated TCR beta chains appeared HLA-restricted, with HLA associations seemingly driven largely by CMV exposure. When HLA alleles, especially DR and DQ, strongly co-occurred, TCR associations were difficult to assign to individual alleles. Most TCR sequences were observed very rarely across donors, whereas some public TCRs were present in many individuals. A later analysis associated about 18,000 TCR beta sequences with specific HLA alleles at a false discovery rate of 0.05. A group of highly shared sequence variants was considered likely to be a technical artifact of the sequencing pipeline. In an earlier analysis of approximately 590 of the donors, most TCR beta V segments were observed in productive rearrangements about 87% or about 30% of the time, broadly matching IMGT annotations. HLA typing was unavailable for some donors at each locus, so association tests used only the typed subset. The authors suggested that the approach could potentially be generalized to other disease states and immunological phenotypes. The earlier analysis of about 600 of the donors excluded fewer than 20 rarely observed V segments, including chromosome 9 orphons, because counts were too low. A further reported finding was that TCR beta sequences accurately predicted the HLA-A and HLA-B alleles for most subjects in the first cohort. In a later genetic analysis, fewer N-insertions in productive TCRs were reported among donors in an Asian-associated ancestry cluster than the approximately 710-donor mean. A few of the identified cytomegalovirus-associated TCR beta chains were confirmed in vitro to be specific for cytomegalovirus antigens. Only TCR beta chains were sequenced in this cohort, and the absence of alpha or paired-chain data limited detectable features. In a later analysis, several top co-occurrence clusters were reported to appear linked to parvovirus B19, influenza, CMV and Epstein-Barr virus. In a later analysis, HLA-associated TCR beta chains were found to be more clonally expanded and to have lower generation probabilities than equally common non-associated chains. Immune exposure information for the cohort was limited to CMV serostatus. A later analysis found that TCR association rates varied across HLA loci, with DRB1 alleles showing the most associated TCRs and HLA-C alleles the fewest.

The receptor's source is a man aged 40-55 years in good health and CMV-seropositive. What was sequenced was PBMCs.

Here is the DNA: TGTGCCAGCAGTTTGATCCAGGGGAGGGAACAACTGTTTTTT. It codes for CASSLIQGREQLFF. The chain joins TRBV28 to TRBJ1-4; TRBD1 might be the D gene, on 6 matching bases. Its CDR3 holds 14 amino acids, cysteine through phenylalanine. Of the read, only the CDR3 DNA is kept; its 42 bases are in frame from base 1. Sequences MDHEN (CDR1) and SYDVKM (CDR2) are obtained from the germline V gene. Between the V and J ends, shortened by 3 bases and 12 bases respectively, the junction contains 17 bases. Reference TRBV28 and TRBJ1-4 genes cover what lies past the CDR3, so the full variable domain is DVKVTQSSRYLVKRTGEKVFLECVQDMDHENMFWYRQDPGLGLRLIYFSYDVKMKEKGDIPEGYSVSREKKERFSLILESASTNQTSMYLCASSLIQGREQLFFGSGTQLSVL.